These 19 T cell receptor beta chains were sequenced from one sample in a study of cytomegalovirus exposure and HLA in healthy donors. Produced via immunoSEQ multiplex PCR; TCRdb's table is partial and in-frame only. This table has 52,000 or so clones, nearly 90% appearing once. Sample: PBMCs. These receptors were taken from a woman under 30 in good health and CMV-seronegative.

This chain uses TRBV19 with TRBJ2-7, with 7 bases fitting TRBD2. With V trimmed by 5 bases and J by 3 bases, 7 bases remained unmatched. This CDR3 is 14 amino acids long. Germline V CDR1 and CDR2: LNHDA, SQIVND (reference sequence). The CDR3 coding sequence is TGTGCCAGTAGTGCAGGACTAGGAAGCTACGAGCAGTACTTC. The encoded protein is CASSAGLGSYEQYF.

This rearrangement joins TRBV5-6 to TRBJ2-3; a weak D match, TRBD1 (5 bases). The CDR3 totals 13 residues. The germline V gene encodes CDR1 SGHDT and CDR2 YYEEEE. Trimming removed 0 bases at V and 7 bases at J, with 9 bases between. This CDR3 reads CASSLAGHNTQYF. The CDR3 DNA reads TGTGCCAGCAGCTTGGCAGGACACAATACGCAGTATTTT.

This chain uses TRBV7-9 with TRBJ1-1; 7 bases match TRBD1. J gave up 2 bases and V 6 bases, and 9 bases lay outside the gene matches. Germline V gene lookup returns CDR1 SEHNR and CDR2 FQNEAQ (reference sequence). CDR3 length: 15 residues. CDR3 loop: CASRAAGTANTEAFF. In DNA, the CDR3 is TGTGCCAGCAGGGCCGCCGGGACAGCCAACACTGAAGCTTTCTTT.

This clone was picked up a small number of times. The chain joins TRBV2 to TRBJ2-3; tentatively, D is TRBD1 (5 bases). This CDR3 spans 14 amino acids. Germline V gene data show CDR1 as SNHLY and CDR2 as FYNNEI. V gave up 5 bases and J gave up 3 bases, with 12 bases separating them. The DNA for the CDR3 is TGTGCCAGCAGTTCGACAGAGTGGACAGATACGCAGTATTTT. Amino acid sequence: CASSSTEWTDTQYF. Full variable domain (missing parts from reference TRBV2 and TRBJ2-3): EPEVTQTPSHQVTQMGQEVILRCVPISNHLYFYWYRQILGQKVEFLVSFYNNEISEKSEIFDDQFSVERPDGSNFTLKIRSTKLEDSAMYFCASSSTEWTDTQYFGPGTRLTVL.

The CDR3 nucleotides are TGTGCCACCAGCAGATATAACAGGGGTAGCTCCTATAATTCACCCCTCCACTTT. It encodes CATSRYNRGSSYNSPLHF. The V gene is TRBV15, the J gene TRBJ1-6; 7 bases are a match to TRBD1. The length of the CDR3 is 18 residues. V lost 2 bases and J lost 0; bases outside the gene matches: 7. CDR1 and CDR2 (germline): LNHNV, YYDKDF (reference sequence).

The chain links TRBV6-5 to TRBJ2-1; TRBD2 aligns across 9 bases. Germline loops: CDR1 MNHEY, CDR2 SVGAGI. The CDR3 length is 15 residues. V dropped 2 bases and J dropped 6; count of bases not matched to a gene: 5. CDR3 in DNA: TGTGCCAGCAGTTACCCGGGACTAGCCGGCAATGAGCAGTTCTTC. It yields the protein CASSYPGLAGNEQFF.

The CDR3 coding sequence is TGTGCCAGCAGCTTAGTAGTTGAAGATACGCAGTATTTT. This sequence encodes CASSLVVEDTQYF. V usage is TRBV11-2 and J usage is TRBJ2-3; D call uncertain. The CDR3 contains 13 residues. The V and J ends lost 1 base and 5 bases respectively, with 7 bases between them. Germline lookup yields CDR1 SGHAT and CDR2 FQNNGV.

The chain has TRBV5-4 and TRBJ1-4; 7 bases are shared with TRBD1. Germline V gene lookup returns CDR1 SGHNT and CDR2 YYREEE (reference sequence). This CDR3 region has 17 residues. The V segment lost 1 base and the J segment 0 bases; nucleotides outside the gene matches: 6. CDR3 residues: CASSLFTGASTNEKLFF. The CDR3 DNA is TGTGCCAGCAGCTTGTTTACAGGGGCATCAACTAATGAAAAACTGTTTTTT.

The gene calls are TRBV28 and TRBJ2-7, with 8 positions matching TRBD2. The CDR3 runs 13 residues. Germline-derived CDR1 and CDR2 are MDHEN and SYDVKM. The V segment lost 6 bases and the J segment 8 bases; nucleotides outside the gene matches: 9. The CDR3 sequence: CASRQSGSGKQYF. CDR3 bases: TGTGCCAGCAGACAGAGCGGGAGTGGAAAGCAGTACTTC.

This chain connects TRBV9 to TRBJ1-6, with 9 bases fitting TRBD1. The V segment lost 0 bases and the J segment 9 bases; nucleotides outside the gene matches: 4. Germline assignment: CDR1 SGDLS and CDR2 YYNGEE. The CDR3 loop spans 15 amino acids. The CDR3 coding sequence is TGTGCCAGCAGCGTAGAGGGACAGGGTCGTTCACCCCTCCACTTT. As protein: CASSVEGQGRSPLHF.

J is TRBJ1-2 and V is TRBV6-6; a weak D match, TRBD1 (5 bases). Looked up from germline, CDR1 is MNHNY and CDR2 is SVGAGI (reference sequence). The V end lost 2 bases, the J end lost 3 bases, and 10 bases lay between the germline ends. This CDR3 is 14 amino acids long. The CDR3 nucleotides are TGTGCCAGCAGTTACGGGGGGACCGACTATGGCTACACCTTC. Translating gives CASSYGGTDYGYTF.

This rearrangement joins TRBV10-3 to TRBJ2-7, with D uncertain. This CDR3 has 14 amino acids. Per germline, CDR1 ENHRY and CDR2 SYGVKD. V lost 0 bases and J lost 6, with 12 bases in between. CDR3 sequence: CAISESSQVGEQYF. CDR3 DNA: TGTGCCATCAGTGAGTCTAGCCAAGTAGGCGAGCAGTACTTC.

The chain couples TRBV5-6 to TRBJ2-5, with 9 bases lining up with TRBD1. The CDR3 is 15 residues long. Germline V gene lookup returns CDR1 SGHDT and CDR2 YYEEEE. Losses at the gene ends were 2 bases for V and 4 bases for J; bases not matched to a gene: 6. CDR3 sequence: CASSLGQGLGETQYF. CDR3 bases: TGTGCCAGCAGCTTAGGACAGGGGTTGGGAGAGACCCAGTACTTC.

This clone was detected only once. This chain joins TRBV7-9 and TRBJ2-6; D not resolved. The germline CDR1 and CDR2 sequences are SEHNR and FQNEAQ (reference sequence). The CDR3 runs 17 residues. V dropped 5 bases and J dropped 7 bases, with 21 bases sitting between them. The chain's CDR3 is CASSRKTGVGVANVLTF. In DNA form, the CDR3 reads TGTGCCAGCAGCCGCAAGACTGGAGTAGGAGTCGCCAACGTCCTGACTTTC.

This clone was counted once. The junction departs from germline at one end; a sequencing error may be responsible. Additional DNA sequences in this sample encode the identical CDR3. The chain is built from TRBV11-1 and TRBJ2-2, with 11 bases that match TRBD2. The CDR3 loop spans 19 amino acids. In germline, CDR1 is SGHAT, CDR2 FQDESV (reference sequence). The CDR3 DNA is TGTGCTAGCAGCCGAGCGGACCTGACTAGCGGGGCGAACACCGGGGAGCTGTTTTTT. Its protein is CASSRADLTSGANTGELFF.

The rearrangement links TRBV30 to TRBJ2-7, with D possibly TRBD1 on 6 matching bases. V was shortened by 3 bases and J by 4 bases, with 13 bases between the two germline ends. In germline, CDR1 is GTSNPN, CDR2 SVGIG (reference sequence). The CDR3 length is 13 residues. CDR3 in amino acids: CAWRVGTLYEQYF. DNA of the CDR3: TGTGCCTGGAGGGTGGGGACACTTTACGAGCAGTACTTC.

V is TRBV18 and J is TRBJ1-2, with a possible D match to TRBD1 (5 bases). The CDR3 loop spans 15 amino acids. Per germline, CDR1 KGHSH and CDR2 LQKENI. The V end lost 0 bases, the J end lost 4 bases, and 12 bases lay between the germline ends. The DNA for the CDR3 is TGTGCCAGCTCACCACCGGAGGCCGGGGGCTATGGCTACACCTTC. This gives the protein CASSPPEAGGYGYTF. Together with reference TRBV18 and TRBJ1-2, the CDR3 gives the full variable domain: NAGVMQNPRHLVRRRGQEARLRCSPMKGHSHVYWYRQLPEEGLKFMVYLQKENIIDESGMPKERFSAEFPKEGPSILRIQQVVRGDSAAYFCASSPPEAGGYGYTFGSGTRLTVV.

The chain couples TRBV18 to TRBJ2-1; 15 nucleotides align to TRBD2. This CDR3 has 16 amino acids. V lost 5 bases to trimming and J lost 7 bases; unmatched junction nucleotides: 6. The germline gives CDR1 KGHSH, CDR2 LQKENI. The CDR3 loop is CASSSGLAGGKNEQFF. CDR3 DNA: TGTGCCAGCTCATCCGGACTAGCGGGAGGGAAGAATGAGCAGTTCTTC. Variable domain in full (rest from reference TRBV18 and TRBJ2-1): NAGVMQNPRHLVRRRGQEARLRCSPMKGHSHVYWYRQLPEEGLKFMVYLQKENIIDESGMPKERFSAEFPKEGPSILRIQQVVRGDSAAYFCASSSGLAGGKNEQFFGPGTRLTVL.

J is TRBJ1-2 and V is TRBV6-1, with TRBD1 identical over 9 bases. There are 13 residues in the CDR3. Unmatched junction bases numbered 5, after V lost 6 bases and J lost 6 bases. CDR1 MNHNS and CDR2 SASEGT come from the germline V gene. The CDR3 DNA sequence: TGTGCCAGCAGGGGACAGGGAGGAAATGGCTACACCTTC. This encodes CASRGQGGNGYTF.